This entry lists 24 T cell receptor beta chains sequenced from one sample in a study of blood T cell repertoires in COVID-19. Profiling relied on immunoSEQ multiplex PCR, and the TCRdb table lists in-frame clones only, not all of them. The data contain 250,000 to 350,000 clones, around 89% of them singletons. The sequenced material came from peripheral blood. The receptors derive from a woman aged 45 to 65 with active or convalescent COVID-19.

This sequence joins TRBV15 and TRBJ2-7; 7 nucleotides line up with TRBD2. The CDR3 sequence is 14 residues long. J was trimmed by 3 bases and V by 0 bases; bases with no gene match: 2. Germline values: CDR1 LNHNV, CDR2 YYDKDF (reference sequence). In nucleotides, the CDR3 is TGTGCCACCAGCAGAGAAGGCGGGAGCTACGAGCAGTACTTC. Amino acid sequence: CATSREGGSYEQYF.

This sequence joins TRBV6-5 and TRBJ2-3; 9 bases map to TRBD2. Per the germline V gene, CDR1 is MNHEY and CDR2 is SVGAGI. Trimming removed 4 bases from V and 2 bases from J; junction bases left unmatched: 4. The CDR3 sequence is 15 residues long. CDR3 sequence: CASSSSGVYTDTQYF. CDR3 DNA: TGTGCCAGCAGTTCTAGCGGGGTTTACACAGATACGCAGTATTTT.

The chain links TRBV7-2 to TRBJ1-1; the match to TRBD1 covers 10 bases. J was trimmed by 7 bases and V by 1 base; bases with no gene match: 3. The CDR3 has 14 residues. Germline CDR1 is SGHTA and CDR2 is FQGNSA. The CDR3 nucleotides are TGTGCCAGCAGCTTAGGGGACAGGGGCAATGAAGCTTTCTTT. Translation: CASSLGDRGNEAFF. Full variable domain (rest looked up from reference TRBV7-2 and TRBJ1-1): GAGVSQSPSNKVTEKGKDVELRCDPISGHTALYWYRQSLGQGLEFLIYFQGNSAPDKSGLPSDRFSAERTGGSVSTLTIQRTQQEDSAVYLCASSLGDRGNEAFFGQGTRLTVV.

The rearrangement links TRBV9 to TRBJ1-4, with 7 bases lining up with TRBD1. This CDR3 contains 16 residues. Losses at the gene ends were 0 bases for V and 5 bases for J; bases not matched to a gene: 7. Per the germline V gene, CDR1 is SGDLS and CDR2 is YYNGEE. DNA of the CDR3: TGTGCCAGCAGCGTAGGTGGGGGCAGGGGGAATGAAAAACTGTTTTTT. Encoded protein: CASSVGGGRGNEKLFF.

The V call is TRBV20-1, the J call TRBJ2-7, with a weak D call TRBD2 (6 bases). Germline V CDR1 and CDR2: DFQATT, SNEGSKA (reference sequence). This CDR3 is 14 amino acids long. Trimming pared 3 bases from V and 0 bases from J, leaving 12 bases between. CDR3 coding DNA: TGCAGTGCTAGTAGTCGGGAGCCCTCCTACGAGCAGTACTTC. It yields the protein CSASSREPSYEQYF.

Only a few counts were recorded for this clone. The chain carries TRBV7-9 and TRBJ1-3; 7 bases line up with TRBD1. Germline trimming cut 6 bases from V and 5 bases from J; bases unmatched to any gene: 7. The CDR3 runs to 14 residues. Germline assignment: CDR1 SEHNR and CDR2 FQNEAQ (reference sequence). CDR3 sequence (DNA): TGTGCCAGCAGATCTACGACAGGGCGAAACACCATATATTTT. Translating gives CASRSTTGRNTIYF.

The chain joins TRBV30 to TRBJ2-7; 9 nucleotides agree with TRBD1. The V segment lost 0 bases and the J segment 3 bases; nucleotides outside the gene matches: 3. Germline loops: CDR1 GTSNPN, CDR2 SVGIG (reference sequence). This CDR3 has 14 residues. DNA of the CDR3: TGTGCCTGGAGTGTCCCGGGACAGGGCTACGAGCAGTACTTC. As protein: CAWSVPGQGYEQYF.

V is TRBV5-4 and J is TRBJ1-1; no clear D. Trimming left V 0 bases short and J 4 bases short, with 7 bases between. CDR3 length equals 13 residues. From germline, CDR1 is SGHNT and CDR2 YYREEE (reference sequence). The CDR3 coding sequence is TGTGCCAGCAGCTTGGGGGAGGGCACTGAAGCTTTCTTT. Encoded protein: CASSLGEGTEAFF.

The rearrangement uses TRBV5-1 and TRBJ1-1, with 10 bases matching TRBD1. The CDR3 totals 16 residues. The V gene end was trimmed by 3 bases and the J gene end by 7 bases; junction bases not matched to a gene: 12. In germline, CDR1 is SGHRS, CDR2 YFSETQ. CDR3 loop: CASSSPTGGGLGEAFF. In DNA form, the CDR3 reads TGCGCCAGCAGCTCCCCGACAGGGGGCGGTTTAGGTGAAGCTTTCTTT. Combining the CDR3 with reference TRBV5-1 and TRBJ1-1 gives the whole variable domain KAGVTQTPRYLIKTRGQQVTLSCSPISGHRSVSWYQQTPGQGLQFLFEYFSETQRNKGNFPGRFSGRQFSNSRSEMNVSTLELGDSALYLCASSSPTGGGLGEAFFGQGTRLTVV.

V gene TRBV2 combines with J gene TRBJ1-6; 7 nucleotides align to TRBD1. The germline gives CDR1 SNHLY, CDR2 FYNNEI. Trimming at V came to 6 bases and at J to 7 bases, leaving 12 bases not matched to a gene. The CDR3 spans 16 residues. The CDR3 region has the DNA TGTGCCAGCAGGTTCTTAGGGGGCGCTGGGAATTCACCCCTCCACTTT. Amino acids: CASRFLGGAGNSPLHF.

The V and J genes are TRBV28 and TRBJ1-1, with TRBD1 matching 9 bases. The CDR3 totals 15 residues. Germline assignment: CDR1 MDHEN and CDR2 SYDVKM. The junction had 8 bases not matched to a gene; V was cut back by 6 bases and J by 3 bases. The CDR3 DNA reads as TGTGCCAGCAGCCTGGGTGGGACAGGGCACACTGAAGCTTTCTTT. It yields the protein CASSLGGTGHTEAFF. Complete variable domain (other parts from reference TRBV28 and TRBJ1-1): DVKVTQSSRYLVKRTGEKVFLECVQDMDHENMFWYRQDPGLGLRLIYFSYDVKMKEKGDIPEGYSVSREKKERFSLILESASTNQTSMYLCASSLGGTGHTEAFFGQGTRLTVV.

J is TRBJ1-1 and V is TRBV18, with a weak D call TRBD1 (6 bases). Trimming left V 1 base short and J 1 base short, with 13 bases between. The CDR3 spans 16 residues. CDR1 is KGHSH and CDR2 is LQKENI in the germline V gene. The CDR3 reads CASSPRRTATNTEAFF. The DNA for the CDR3 is TGTGCCAGCTCACCACGAAGGACAGCGACGAACACTGAAGCTTTCTTT.

The genes are TRBV5-1 and TRBJ1-4; D gene ambiguous. CDR1 is SGHRS, CDR2 YFSETQ, per germline. V was cut by 0 bases and J by 6 bases, with 9 bases left in between. The CDR3 is 14 residues long. This CDR3 reads CASSLVSLDEKLFF. DNA of the CDR3: TGCGCCAGCAGCTTGGTCAGTTTGGATGAAAAACTGTTTTTT. Using reference TRBV5-1 and TRBJ1-4 for the parts outside the CDR3, the full variable domain is KAGVTQTPRYLIKTRGQQVTLSCSPISGHRSVSWYQQTPGQGLQFLFEYFSETQRNKGNFPGRFSGRQFSNSRSEMNVSTLELGDSALYLCASSLVSLDEKLFFGSGTQLSVL.

The table lists this clone with a few counts. The chain links TRBV27 to TRBJ2-1; 7 positions match TRBD1. This CDR3 has 13 amino acids. V was pared by 5 bases and J by 5 bases, with 3 bases of the junction left unmatched. Germline CDR1 reads MNHEY; CDR2 reads SMNVEV (reference sequence). CDR3 sequence reads: CASSRQGNNEQFF. CDR3 nucleotide sequence: TGTGCCAGCAGTCGACAGGGTAACAATGAGCAGTTCTTC.

The chain joins TRBV28 to TRBJ1-1; TRBD1 might be the D (5 bases). V lost 4 bases and J lost 1, with 10 bases in between. CDR1 and CDR2 from the germline V gene are MDHEN and SYDVKM. CDR3 length equals 14 residues. The DNA for the CDR3 is TGTGCCAGCAGTTCCTCCGGGGGGAACACTGAAGCTTTCTTT. Translation: CASSSSGGNTEAFF.

This clone was detected a few times. V usage is TRBV18 and J usage is TRBJ1-6, with 9 bases lining up with TRBD1. Germline V lookup: CDR1 KGHSH, CDR2 LQKENI. The CDR3 runs to 15 residues. Trimming at V came to 6 bases and at J to 7 bases, leaving 7 bases not matched to a gene. In DNA form, the CDR3 reads TGTGCCAGCTCGCTACCCGGGACAGGGAATTCACCCCTCCACTTT. Protein: CASSLPGTGNSPLHF. The full variable domain, completed using reference TRBV18 and TRBJ1-6, is NAGVMQNPRHLVRRRGQEARLRCSPMKGHSHVYWYRQLPEEGLKFMVYLQKENIIDESGMPKERFSAEFPKEGPSILRIQQVVRGDSAAYFCASSLPGTGNSPLHFGNGTRLTVT.

V usage is TRBV10-3 and J usage is TRBJ1-1; unclear D gene. V lost 6 bases to trimming and J lost 1 base, with 12 bases between them. The CDR3 is 14 amino acids. Germline CDR1 is ENHRY and CDR2 is SYGVKD. The chain's CDR3 is CAISDPTGNTEAFF. The DNA of the CDR3 is TGTGCCATCAGCGACCCGACGGGGAACACTGAAGCTTTCTTT.

The V gene is TRBV9, the J gene TRBJ1-6; TRBD1 might be the D (6 bases). CDR3 length: 15 amino acids. Trimming took 2 bases from V and 14 from J, leaving 20 bases between them. Germline V CDR1 and CDR2: SGDLS, YYNGEE. The CDR3 protein is CASSVGGAFGQSLHF. The CDR3 coding sequence is TGTGCCAGCAGCGTTGGGGGGGCCTTCGGTCAGTCCCTCCACTTT.

This chain uses TRBV6-4 with TRBJ2-3; 9 positions agree with TRBD2. Trimming took 5 bases from V and 3 from J; bases not matched to a gene: 6. This CDR3 has 15 amino acids. Germline V lookup: CDR1 MRHNA, CDR2 SNTAGT. The CDR3 nucleotides are TGTGCCAGCAGTCTAGCGGGGTATCAAACAGATACGCAGTATTTT. It codes for CASSLAGYQTDTQYF.

The chain recombines TRBV18 with TRBJ2-6; 7 nucleotides align to TRBD2. Trimming cost V 2 bases and J 4 bases; bases outside gene matches: 11. The germline CDR1 and CDR2 sequences are KGHSH and LQKENI. The CDR3 totals 18 residues. The CDR3 bases are TGTGCCAGCTCACCAAGCGGGATAGTGGGCCGGGGGGCCAACGTCCTGACTTTC. Its translation: CASSPSGIVGRGANVLTF.

V gene TRBV7-9 combines with J gene TRBJ1-1; D call uncertain. CDR3 length: 14 residues. CDR1 is SEHNR, CDR2 FQNEAQ, per germline (reference sequence). V gave up 5 bases and J gave up 5 bases, with 15 bases separating them. CDR3 protein: CASSILLARTEAFF. The CDR3 bases are TGTGCCAGCAGCATTCTCTTAGCGAGAACTGAAGCTTTCTTT.

The V gene is TRBV5-4, the J gene TRBJ2-1; perhaps TRBD2 as D (6 bases). This CDR3 is 15 amino acids long. V gave up 4 bases and J gave up 2 bases, with 13 bases separating them. The V gene's germline CDR1 is SGHNT and CDR2 YYREEE (reference sequence). CDR3 DNA sequence: TGTGCCAGCAGCCCGGGACTCCCAACCTACAATGAGCAGTTCTTC. This translates into CASSPGLPTYNEQFF. Variable domain in full (rest from reference TRBV5-4 and TRBJ2-1): ETGVTQSPTHLIKTRGQQVTLRCSSQSGHNTVSWYQQALGQGPQFIFQYYREEENGRGNFPPRFSGLQFPNYSSELNVNALELDDSALYLCASSPGLPTYNEQFFGPGTRLTVL.

This clone was detected only once. The chain is built from TRBV20-1 and TRBJ1-4; D not resolved. The V end was cut by 6 bases, the J end by 1 base, with 12 bases between. Germline loops: CDR1 DFQATT, CDR2 SNEGSKA (reference sequence). This CDR3 spans 14 amino acids. The CDR3 nucleotides are TGCAGTGCGAGTTGGGCCGGAACTAATGAAAAACTGTTTTTT. Residues: CSASWAGTNEKLFF.

This chain uses TRBV7-9 with TRBJ1-1, with D unclear. Germline lookup yields CDR1 SEHNR and CDR2 FQNEAQ (reference sequence). This CDR3 region has 13 residues. Trimming took 5 bases from V and 5 from J, leaving 12 bases between them. CDR3 amino acids: CASSPQAGTEAFF. The CDR3 DNA reads TGTGCCAGCAGCCCGCAAGCGGGGACTGAAGCTTTCTTT.